The present T cell receptor (beta chain) was sequenced within a study of blood T cell repertoires in COVID-19 (dated by TCRdb to the early 2020s). The study in broad terms: The collaborator samples originated in the United States, Italy and Spain and spanned the acute and convalescent phases of COVID-19. Samples were obtained from the ongoing ImmuneRACE study (first 160 participants) and from some 1,300 subjects provided by 6 global collaborators. Deeply sampled blood TCRbeta repertoires from subjects exposed to, actively infected with, or recovered from COVID-19 were included in the dataset. HLA class I and class II types, where available, came from metadata supplied by the sample provider rather than from assay-based typing. Nearly every sample came with metadata listing a de-identified subject ID, COVID-19 status, age in years and sex. The prospective study material was composed of cDNA or gDNA derived from T cells, B-cell-depleted T cells, or PBMCs. The repertoires were released in a freely available public database meant as a resource for research on the immune response to SARS-CoV-2.

In the germline V gene, CDR1 corresponds to KGHSH and CDR2 to LQKENI. V is clipped by 2 bases and J by 2 bases, and the sequence between their germline boundaries is 20 bases long. The CDR3 spans 18 residues, from the cysteine through the phenylalanine. Solely the CDR3 DNA is kept, with 54 bases framed from the first base. TCRbeta CDR3 regions were amplified from genomic DNA using the immunoSEQ Assay, a bias-controlled multiplex PCR. The published analysis was carried out like this. Within the assay, amplification of reference gene primers was used to estimate how many nucleated cells each sample contained. To quantify the absolute abundance of each unique TCRbeta CDR3 rearrangement, sequence reads were collapsed and filtered. Productive Simpson clonality was computed per sample as the square root of Simpson's diversity index over productive rearrangements. TCRdb's version of the immuneACCESS table is confined to in-frame rearrangements and falls short of the full clone set. An unresolved V gene accounts for under half of the shortfall where checked; the remainder is of unknown origin. For V, J and clone size, that table is used; D and trimming come from the DNA. A total of about 310,000 clones appear in this sample, roughly 84% of them only once. 1% of the sample lies in the top ten.

On this clone itself: What antigen it recognizes has not been identified. Base quality data are lacking; no much larger clone is found one base away.

Broader findings and caveats from the paper: Clinical and demographic metadata were provided uncurated, with the amount varying by source and participant.

Collaborating institutions collected whole blood in K2EDTA tubes following their own protocols. For TCRbeta analysis, collaborator samples were shipped as frozen whole blood, as isolated PBMCs, or as DNA extracted from either sample type. The chain employs TRBV18 and TRBJ2-3; TRBD2 could be the D gene, as 5 bases match. The source material was peripheral blood. The receptor comes from a man aged 45 to 65 with active or convalescent COVID-19. The CDR3 region reads CASSPRPILDSNTDTQYF. The DNA is TGTGCCAGCTCACCAAGACCAATACTAGACTCAAACACAGATACGCAGTATTTT.